This T cell receptor (beta chain) was observed in a study of blood T cells in healthy people across ages. For the second PCR, which ran for about 7 to 11 cycles, a sample-barcoded 5' primer and a J-beta primer mix were used. TCRdb passed the 5' RACE reads through MiXCR, listing each CDR3 protein once. Among roughly 680,000 distinct CDR3 sequences listed, roughly 49% were seen once. Germline V gene sequence: CDR1 MDHEN, CDR2 SYDVKM. The CDR3 is made up of 12 amino acids. V lost 6 bases to trimming and J lost 4 bases, with 9 bases between them. The chain couples TRBV28 to TRBJ1-1; D not resolved. This TCR was recovered from an older woman in good health. Sequencing was done on a sample of blood. The CDR3 spells CASSTETTEAFF. The CDR3 DNA reads TGTGCCAGCAGCACAGAGACCACTGAAGCTTTCTTT.